This T cell receptor beta chain was retrieved from a study of cytomegalovirus exposure and HLA in healthy donors. The study ran its PCR with 60 Vbeta and 13 Jbeta primers. Sequenced by immunoSEQ multiplex PCR; TCRdb stores in-frame clones only, minus some. The data show around 150,000 clones, with 80% seen just once and roughly 4.7% held by the top ten. Whole-study results and caveats: HLA alleles showed associations with some 17,000 TCR beta sequences in a later analysis, at a 0.05 false discovery rate. By a later analysis, the bulk of CMV-associated TCR beta chains appeared HLA-restricted.

A note on this clone: The antigen remains undetermined.

Trimming shortened V by 5 bases and J by 5 bases, and 6 bases separated the two germline ends. This CDR3 is 12 amino acids long. CDR1 and CDR2 from the germline V gene are MDHEN and SYDVKM. The material sequenced was PBMCs. The TCR sequence derives from a male donor in good health and CMV-seronegative. J is TRBJ2-2 and V is TRBV28; D call uncertain. The CDR3 sequence: CASSLLTGELFF. For the CDR3, the DNA is TGTGCCAGCAGTCTCTTAACCGGGGAGCTGTTTTTT.